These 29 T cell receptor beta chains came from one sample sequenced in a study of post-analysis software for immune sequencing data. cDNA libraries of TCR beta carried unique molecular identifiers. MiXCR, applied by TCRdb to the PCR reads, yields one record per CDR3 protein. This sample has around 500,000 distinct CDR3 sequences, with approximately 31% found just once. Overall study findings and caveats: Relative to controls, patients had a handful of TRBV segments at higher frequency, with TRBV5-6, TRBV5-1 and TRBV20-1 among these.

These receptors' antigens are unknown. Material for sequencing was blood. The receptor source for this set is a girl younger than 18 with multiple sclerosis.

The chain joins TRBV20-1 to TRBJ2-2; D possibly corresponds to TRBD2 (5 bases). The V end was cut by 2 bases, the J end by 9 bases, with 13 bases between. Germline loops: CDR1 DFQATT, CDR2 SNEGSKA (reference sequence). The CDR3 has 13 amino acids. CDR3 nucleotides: TGCAGTGCTAGACAAGCGGACGTCCGGGAGCTGTTTTTT. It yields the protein CSARQADVRELFF.

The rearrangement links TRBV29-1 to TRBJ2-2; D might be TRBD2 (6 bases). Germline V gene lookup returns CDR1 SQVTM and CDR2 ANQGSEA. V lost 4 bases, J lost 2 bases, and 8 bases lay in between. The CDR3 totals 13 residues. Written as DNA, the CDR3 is TGCAGCGTTGTGGGGGGTAACACCGGGGAGCTGTTTTTT. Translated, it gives CSVVGGNTGELFF.

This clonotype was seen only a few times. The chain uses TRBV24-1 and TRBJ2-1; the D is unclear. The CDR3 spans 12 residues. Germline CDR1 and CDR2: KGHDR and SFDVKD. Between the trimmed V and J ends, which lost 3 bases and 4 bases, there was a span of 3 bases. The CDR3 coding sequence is TGTGCCACCAGTGATCCATACAATGAGCAGTTCTTC. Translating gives CATSDPYNEQFF.

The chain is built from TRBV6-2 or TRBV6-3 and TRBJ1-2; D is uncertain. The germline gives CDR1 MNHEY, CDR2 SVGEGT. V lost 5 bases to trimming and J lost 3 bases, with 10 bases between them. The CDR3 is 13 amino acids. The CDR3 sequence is CASSENVDYGYTF. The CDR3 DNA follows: TGTGCCAGCAGTGAAAACGTGGACTATGGCTACACCTTC.

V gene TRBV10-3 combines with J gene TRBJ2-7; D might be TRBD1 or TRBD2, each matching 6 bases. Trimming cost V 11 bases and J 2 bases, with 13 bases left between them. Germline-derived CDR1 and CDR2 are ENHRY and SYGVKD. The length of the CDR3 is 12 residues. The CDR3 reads CASTGGPYEQYF. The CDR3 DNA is TGTGCCTCCACCGGGGGCCCCTACGAGCAGTACTTC.

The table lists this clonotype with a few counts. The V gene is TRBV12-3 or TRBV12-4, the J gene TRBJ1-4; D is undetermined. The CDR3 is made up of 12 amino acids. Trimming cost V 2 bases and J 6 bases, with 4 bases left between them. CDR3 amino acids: CASSLLDEKLFF. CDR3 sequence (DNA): TGTGCCAGCAGTTTATTGGATGAAAAACTGTTTTTT.

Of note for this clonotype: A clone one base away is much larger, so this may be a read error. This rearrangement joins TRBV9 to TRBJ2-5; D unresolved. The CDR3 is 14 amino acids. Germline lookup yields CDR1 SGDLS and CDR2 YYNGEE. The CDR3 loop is CANSVGSWQETQYF. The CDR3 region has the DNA TGTGCCAACAGCGTAGGTAGCTGGCAAGAGACCCAGTACTTC.

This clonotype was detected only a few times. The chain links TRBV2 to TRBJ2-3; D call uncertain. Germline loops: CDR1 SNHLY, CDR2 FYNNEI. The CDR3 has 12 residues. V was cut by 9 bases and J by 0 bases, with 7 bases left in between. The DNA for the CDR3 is TGTGCCAGGCGGTCTAGCACAGATACGCAGTATTTT. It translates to CARRSSTDTQYF.

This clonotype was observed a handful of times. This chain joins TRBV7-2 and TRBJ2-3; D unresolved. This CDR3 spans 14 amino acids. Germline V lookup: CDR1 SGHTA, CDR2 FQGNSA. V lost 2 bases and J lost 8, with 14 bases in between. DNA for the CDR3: TGTGCCAGCAGCTTAAATGTCATTAGCTCTACGCAGTATTTT. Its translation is CASSLNVISSTQYF.

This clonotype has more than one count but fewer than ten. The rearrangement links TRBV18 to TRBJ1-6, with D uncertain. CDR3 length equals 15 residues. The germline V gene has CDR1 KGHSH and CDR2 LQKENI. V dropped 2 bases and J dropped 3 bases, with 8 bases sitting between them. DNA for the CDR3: TGTGCCAGCTCACCAGAAGCGGGCTATAATTCACCCCTCCACTTT. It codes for CASSPEAGYNSPLHF.

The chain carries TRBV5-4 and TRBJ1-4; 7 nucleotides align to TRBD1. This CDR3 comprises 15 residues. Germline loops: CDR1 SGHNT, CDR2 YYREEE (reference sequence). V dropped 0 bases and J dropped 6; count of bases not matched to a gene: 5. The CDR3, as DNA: TGTGCCAGCAGCTTGGCCGGGACAGCCGATGAAAAACTGTTTTTT. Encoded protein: CASSLAGTADEKLFF.

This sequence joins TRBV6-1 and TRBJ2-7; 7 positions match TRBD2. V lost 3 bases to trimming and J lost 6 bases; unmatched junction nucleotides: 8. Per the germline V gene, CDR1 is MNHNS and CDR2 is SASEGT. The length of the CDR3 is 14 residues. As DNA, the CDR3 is TGTGCCAGCAGTGAGGTTTGGGAGGGAAGCGAGCAGTACTTC. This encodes CASSEVWEGSEQYF.

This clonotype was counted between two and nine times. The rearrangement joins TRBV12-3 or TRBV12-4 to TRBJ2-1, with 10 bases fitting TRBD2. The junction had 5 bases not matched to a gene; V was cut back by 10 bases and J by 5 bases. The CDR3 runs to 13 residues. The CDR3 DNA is TGTGCCACAGGGACTAGCGAAAACAATGAGCAGTTCTTC. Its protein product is CATGTSENNEQFF.

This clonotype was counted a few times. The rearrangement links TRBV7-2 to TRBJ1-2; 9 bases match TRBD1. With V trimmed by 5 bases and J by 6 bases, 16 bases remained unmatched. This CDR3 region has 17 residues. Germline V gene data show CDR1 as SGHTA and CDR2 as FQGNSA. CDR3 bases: TGTGCCAGCAGCCAATTACCAACAGGGGGCGGTCGAAATGGCTACACCTTC. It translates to CASSQLPTGGGRNGYTF.

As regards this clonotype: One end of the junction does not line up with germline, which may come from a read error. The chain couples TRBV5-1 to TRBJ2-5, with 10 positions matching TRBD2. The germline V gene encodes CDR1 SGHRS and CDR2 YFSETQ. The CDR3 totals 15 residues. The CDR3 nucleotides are TGCGTCAGCAGCTTGGATAGCGGGGGGCAAGAGACCCAGTACTTC. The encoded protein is CVSSLDSGGQETQYF.

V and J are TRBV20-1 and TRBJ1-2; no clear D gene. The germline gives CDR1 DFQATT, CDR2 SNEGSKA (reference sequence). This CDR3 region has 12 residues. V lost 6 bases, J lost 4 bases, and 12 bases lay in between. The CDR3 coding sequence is TGCAGTGCGCTCCGGGCTATCTATGGCTACACCTTC. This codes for CSALRAIYGYTF.

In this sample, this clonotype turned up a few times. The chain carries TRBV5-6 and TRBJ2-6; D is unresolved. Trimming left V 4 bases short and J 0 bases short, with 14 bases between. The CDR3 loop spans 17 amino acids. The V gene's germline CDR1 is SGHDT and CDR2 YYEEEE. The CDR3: CASSPPGSASGANVLTF. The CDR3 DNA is TGTGCCAGCAGCCCCCCGGGCAGCGCCTCTGGGGCCAACGTCCTGACTTTC.

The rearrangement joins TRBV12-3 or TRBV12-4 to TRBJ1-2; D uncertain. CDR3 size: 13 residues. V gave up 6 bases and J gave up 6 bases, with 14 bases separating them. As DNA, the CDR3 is TGTGCCAGCAGCCTTATGGTTAGAAATGGCTACACCTTC. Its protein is CASSLMVRNGYTF.

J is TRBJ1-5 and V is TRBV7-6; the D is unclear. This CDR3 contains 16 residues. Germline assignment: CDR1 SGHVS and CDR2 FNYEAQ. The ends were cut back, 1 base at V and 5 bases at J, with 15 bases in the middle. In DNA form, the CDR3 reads TGTGCCAGCAGCTTAGGTGCCGTTGGAGACTATCAGCCCCAGCATTTT. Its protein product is CASSLGAVGDYQPQHF.

This CDR3 is CASRGQNEKLFF. The CDR3 nucleotides read TGTGCCAGCAGAGGACAGAATGAAAAACTGTTTTTT. This sequence joins TRBV12-3 or TRBV12-4 and TRBJ1-4, with D perhaps matching TRBD1 (6 bases). This CDR3 contains 12 residues. Trimming removed 6 bases at V and 5 bases at J, with 7 bases between.

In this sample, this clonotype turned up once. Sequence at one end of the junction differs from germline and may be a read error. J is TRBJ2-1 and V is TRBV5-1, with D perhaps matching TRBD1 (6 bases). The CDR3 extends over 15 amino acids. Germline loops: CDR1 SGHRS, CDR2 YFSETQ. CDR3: CASSSAGASYNERFF. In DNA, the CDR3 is TGCGCCAGCAGCTCGGCAGGGGCCTCCTACAATGAGCGGTTCTTC.

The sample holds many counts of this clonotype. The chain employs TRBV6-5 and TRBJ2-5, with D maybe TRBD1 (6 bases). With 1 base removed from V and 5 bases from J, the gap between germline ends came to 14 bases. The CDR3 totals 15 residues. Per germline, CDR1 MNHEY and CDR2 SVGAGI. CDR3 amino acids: CASSYFSRGGETQYF. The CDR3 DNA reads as TGTGCCAGCAGTTACTTCAGCAGGGGTGGGGAGACCCAGTACTTC.

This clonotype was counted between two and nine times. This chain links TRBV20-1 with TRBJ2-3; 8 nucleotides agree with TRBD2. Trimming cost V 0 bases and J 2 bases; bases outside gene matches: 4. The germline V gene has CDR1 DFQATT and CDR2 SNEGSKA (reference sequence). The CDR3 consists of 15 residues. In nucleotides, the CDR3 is TGCAGTGCTAGAGATGGCGGGGGGCACACAGATACGCAGTATTTT. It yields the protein CSARDGGGHTDTQYF.

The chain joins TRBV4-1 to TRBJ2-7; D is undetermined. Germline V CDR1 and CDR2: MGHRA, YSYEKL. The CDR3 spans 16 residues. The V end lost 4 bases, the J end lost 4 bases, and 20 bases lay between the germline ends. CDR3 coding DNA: TGCGCCAGCAGCCCCAACCCGCCCCCCGGTAGGTACGAGCAGTACTTC. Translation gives CASSPNPPPGRYEQYF.

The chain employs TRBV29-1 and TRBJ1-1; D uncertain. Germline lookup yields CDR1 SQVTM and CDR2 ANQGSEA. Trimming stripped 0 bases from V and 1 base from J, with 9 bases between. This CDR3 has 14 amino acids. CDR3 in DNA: TGCAGCGTTGAAGATAATCAGAAGAACACTGAAGCTTTCTTT. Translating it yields CSVEDNQKNTEAFF.

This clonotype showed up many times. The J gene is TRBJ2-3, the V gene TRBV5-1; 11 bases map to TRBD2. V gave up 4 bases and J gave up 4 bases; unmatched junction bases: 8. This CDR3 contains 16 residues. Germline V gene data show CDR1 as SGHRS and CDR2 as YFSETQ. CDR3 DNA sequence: TGCGCCAGCAGCACCTTAGCGGGGGGGCGCCCAGATACGCAGTATTTT. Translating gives CASSTLAGGRPDTQYF.

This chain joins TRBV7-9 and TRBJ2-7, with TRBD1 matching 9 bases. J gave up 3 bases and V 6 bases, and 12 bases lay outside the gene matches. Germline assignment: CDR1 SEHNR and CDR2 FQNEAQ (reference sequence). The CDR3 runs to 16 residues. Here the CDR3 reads CASSLGTGKVGYEQYF. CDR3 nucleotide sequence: TGTGCCAGCAGTCTGGGGACAGGGAAGGTGGGCTACGAGCAGTACTTC.

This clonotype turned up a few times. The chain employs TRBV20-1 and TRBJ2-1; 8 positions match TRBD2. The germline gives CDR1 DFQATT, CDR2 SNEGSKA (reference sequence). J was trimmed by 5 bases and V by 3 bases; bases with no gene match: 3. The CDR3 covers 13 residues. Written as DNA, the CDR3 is TGCAGTGCTAGCGGGGGGGTTCACAATGAGCAGTTCTTC. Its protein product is CSASGGVHNEQFF.

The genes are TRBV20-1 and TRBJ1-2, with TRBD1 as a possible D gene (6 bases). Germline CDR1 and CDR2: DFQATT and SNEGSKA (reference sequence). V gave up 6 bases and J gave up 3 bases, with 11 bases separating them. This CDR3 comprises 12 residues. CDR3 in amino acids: CSARTGHYGYTF. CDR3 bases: TGCAGTGCACGCACAGGGCACTATGGCTACACCTTC.